These 8 T cell receptor beta chains share one sample of origin, sequenced in a study of cytomegalovirus exposure and HLA in healthy donors. Both 60 Vbeta primers and 13 Jbeta primers went into the PCR. Here immunoSEQ multiplex PCR was the method, and the copy in TCRdb shows in-frame clones only, minus some. The sample records roughly 190,000 clones, around 87% being singletons. The sequenced material came from PBMCs. These TCRs come from a boy between 2 and 10 years old in good health and CMV-seronegative.

This clone showed up just once. The chain couples TRBV28 to TRBJ1-5; possible D gene TRBD1, 6 bases. Per the germline V gene, CDR1 is MDHEN and CDR2 is SYDVKM. The CDR3 contains 18 residues. The germline V and J ends were trimmed by 5 bases and 1 base, with 21 bases remaining between them. CDR3 DNA sequence: TGTGCCAGCAGTGCTACGGGACACGCCTCTGGGAGCAATCAGCCCCAGCATTTT. Translation gives CASSATGHASGSNQPQHF.

This clone was detected only once. The chain is built from TRBV5-1 and TRBJ2-3; D unresolved. Deletions cut 4 bases from V and 5 bases from J, with 17 bases between. CDR1 and CDR2 (germline): SGHRS, YFSETQ. The length of the CDR3 is 15 residues. The chain's CDR3 is CASSAADRVGDTQYF. DNA for the CDR3: TGCGCCAGCAGCGCGGCCGACCGGGTCGGAGATACGCAGTATTTT. The entire variable domain, with the rest obtained from reference TRBV5-1 and TRBJ2-3, is as follows: KAGVTQTPRYLIKTRGQQVTLSCSPISGHRSVSWYQQTPGQGLQFLFEYFSETQRNKGNFPGRFSGRQFSNSRSEMNVSTLELGDSALYLCASSAADRVGDTQYFGPGTRLTVL.

The rearrangement links TRBV29-1 to TRBJ2-3, with D possibly being TRBD1 (6 bases). Germline CDR1 and CDR2: SQVTM and ANQGSEA. The CDR3 is 13 residues long. V lost 5 bases and J lost 1, with 10 bases in between. CDR3 nucleotide sequence: TGCAGCGTTCAGGGGTTGGGCACAGATACGCAGTATTTT. The encoded protein is CSVQGLGTDTQYF.

This clone was recorded once. V and J are TRBV18 and TRBJ1-1; TRBD1 matches 10 bases. Germline CDR1 reads KGHSH; CDR2 reads LQKENI. Trimming removed 3 bases from V and 1 base from J; junction bases left unmatched: 2. The CDR3 loop spans 15 amino acids. CDR3 in DNA: TGTGCCAGCTCACCGCGGACAGGGGGGAACACTGAAGCTTTCTTT. Protein sequence: CASSPRTGGNTEAFF.

The genes are TRBV7-9 and TRBJ2-5, with 7 positions matching TRBD1. The length of the CDR3 is 13 residues. J gave up 4 bases and V 1 base, and 0 bases lay outside the gene matches. In germline, CDR1 is SEHNR, CDR2 FQNEAQ (reference sequence). Here the CDR3 reads CASSLDRGETQYF. Written as DNA, the CDR3 is TGTGCCAGCAGCTTAGACAGGGGAGAGACCCAGTACTTC. Drawing the rest from reference TRBV7-9 and TRBJ2-5, the complete variable domain is DTGVSQNPRHKITKRGQNVTFRCDPISEHNRLYWYRQTLGQGPEFLTYFQNEAQLEKSRLLSDRFSAERPKGSFSTLEIQRTEQGDSAMYLCASSLDRGETQYFGPGTRLLVL.

The chain couples TRBV6-6 to TRBJ2-3, with 8 bases aligning to TRBD2. V lost 2 bases to trimming and J lost 4 bases; unmatched junction nucleotides: 5. There are 15 residues in the CDR3. In germline, CDR1 is MNHNY, CDR2 SVGAGI (reference sequence). The CDR3 DNA is TGTGCCAGCAGTTACCCGGGACTAGTATCAGATACGCAGTATTTT. It is translated as CASSYPGLVSDTQYF.

V usage is TRBV18 and J usage is TRBJ1-4; D possibly corresponds to TRBD1 (5 bases). CDR3 length equals 14 residues. V was clipped by 0 bases and J by 7 bases, with 9 bases between them. Germline CDR1 is KGHSH and CDR2 is LQKENI. The CDR3 loop reads CASSPPGGTEKLFF. The DNA of the CDR3 is TGTGCCAGCTCACCACCGGGGGGAACTGAAAAACTGTTTTTT.

This sequence joins TRBV5-6 and TRBJ1-5, with TRBD1 matching over 7 bases. The V gene's germline CDR1 is SGHDT and CDR2 YYEEEE. The trim removed 0 bases at V and 16 bases at J, leaving 10 bases unmatched. There are 13 residues in the CDR3. CDR3 loop: CASSLERGPRIHF. The CDR3 DNA is TGTGCCAGCAGCTTGGAGAGGGGGCCGCGCATTCATTTT.